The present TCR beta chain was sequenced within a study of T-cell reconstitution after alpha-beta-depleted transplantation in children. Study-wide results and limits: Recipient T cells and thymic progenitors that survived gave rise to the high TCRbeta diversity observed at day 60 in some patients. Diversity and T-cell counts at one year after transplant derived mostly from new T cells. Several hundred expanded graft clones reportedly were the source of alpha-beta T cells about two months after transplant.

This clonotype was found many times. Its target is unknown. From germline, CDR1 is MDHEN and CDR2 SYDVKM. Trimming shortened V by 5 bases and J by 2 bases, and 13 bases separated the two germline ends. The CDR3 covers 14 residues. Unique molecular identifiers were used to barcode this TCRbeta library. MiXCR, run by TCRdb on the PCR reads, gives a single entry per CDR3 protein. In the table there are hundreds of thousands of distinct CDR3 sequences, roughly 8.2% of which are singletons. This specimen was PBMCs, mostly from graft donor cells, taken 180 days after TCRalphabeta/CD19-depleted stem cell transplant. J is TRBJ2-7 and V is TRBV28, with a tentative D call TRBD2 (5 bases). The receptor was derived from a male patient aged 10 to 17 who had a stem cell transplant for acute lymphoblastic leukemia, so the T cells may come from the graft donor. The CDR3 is CASSRDRAPYEQYF. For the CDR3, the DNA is TGTGCCAGCAGTCGGGATCGGGCACCCTACGAGCAGTACTTC.